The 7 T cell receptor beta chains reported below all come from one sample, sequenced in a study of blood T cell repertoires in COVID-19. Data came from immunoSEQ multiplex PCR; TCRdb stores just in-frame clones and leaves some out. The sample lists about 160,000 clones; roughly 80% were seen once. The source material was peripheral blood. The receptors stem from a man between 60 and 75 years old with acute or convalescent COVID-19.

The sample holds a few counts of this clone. CDR3 nucleotide sequence: TGTGCCAGCAGCGAGGGCGCCTACTCCTACGAGCAGTACTTC. Residues: CASSEGAYSYEQYF. The chain uses TRBV6-6 and TRBJ2-7; D perhaps matches TRBD2 (5 bases). Germline V gene sequence: CDR1 MNHNY, CDR2 SVGAGI (reference sequence). CDR3 length: 14 amino acids. V was trimmed by 6 bases and J by 0 bases, leaving 12 bases between them.

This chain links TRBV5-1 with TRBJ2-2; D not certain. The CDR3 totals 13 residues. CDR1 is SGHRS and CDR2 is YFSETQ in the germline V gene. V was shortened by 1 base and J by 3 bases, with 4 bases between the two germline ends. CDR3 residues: CASSLSDTGELFF. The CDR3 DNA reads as TGCGCCAGCAGCTTGTCGGACACCGGGGAGCTGTTTTTT. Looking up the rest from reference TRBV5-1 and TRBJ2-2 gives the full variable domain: KAGVTQTPRYLIKTRGQQVTLSCSPISGHRSVSWYQQTPGQGLQFLFEYFSETQRNKGNFPGRFSGRQFSNSRSEMNVSTLELGDSALYLCASSLSDTGELFFGEGSRLTVL.

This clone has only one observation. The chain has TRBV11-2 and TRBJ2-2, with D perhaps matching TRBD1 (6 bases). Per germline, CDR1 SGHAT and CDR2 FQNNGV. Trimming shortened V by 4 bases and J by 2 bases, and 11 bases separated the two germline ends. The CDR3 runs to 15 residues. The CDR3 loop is CASSSGQTNTGELFF. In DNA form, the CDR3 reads TGTGCCAGCAGCTCCGGACAGACCAACACCGGGGAGCTGTTTTTT.

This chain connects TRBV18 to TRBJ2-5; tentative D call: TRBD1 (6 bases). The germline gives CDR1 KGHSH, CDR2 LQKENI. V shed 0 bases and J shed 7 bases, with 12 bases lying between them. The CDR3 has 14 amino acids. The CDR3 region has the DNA TGTGCCAGCTCACCACCCTCAGGGGTGGGGACCCAGTACTTC. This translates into CASSPPSGVGTQYF.

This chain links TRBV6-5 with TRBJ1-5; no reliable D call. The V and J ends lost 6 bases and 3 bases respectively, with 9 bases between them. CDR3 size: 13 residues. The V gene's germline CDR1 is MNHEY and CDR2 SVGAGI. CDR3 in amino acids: CASSRGPNQPQHF. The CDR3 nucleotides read TGTGCCAGCAGCCGAGGCCCCAATCAGCCCCAGCATTTT.

Here the CDR3 reads CASSPWTDPSGSGNTIYF. The CDR3 DNA sequence: TGTGCCAGCAGCCCATGGACCGATCCAAGCGGCTCTGGAAACACCATATATTTT. The V and J genes are TRBV27 and TRBJ1-3; no firm D call. Germline CDR1 and CDR2: MNHEY and SMNVEV (reference sequence). V lost 6 bases and J 0 bases, leaving 21 bases between the germline ends. There are 18 residues in the CDR3.

In DNA form, the CDR3 reads TGTGCCAGCAGTTTAGGTCCCCGTCTAACCTTTAATTCACCCCTCCACTTT. This gives the protein CASSLGPRLTFNSPLHF. The chain recombines TRBV28 with TRBJ1-6, with D unclear. Germline V gene sequence: CDR1 MDHEN, CDR2 SYDVKM. V lost 2 bases and J 6 bases, leaving 17 bases between the germline ends. CDR3 length: 17 residues.